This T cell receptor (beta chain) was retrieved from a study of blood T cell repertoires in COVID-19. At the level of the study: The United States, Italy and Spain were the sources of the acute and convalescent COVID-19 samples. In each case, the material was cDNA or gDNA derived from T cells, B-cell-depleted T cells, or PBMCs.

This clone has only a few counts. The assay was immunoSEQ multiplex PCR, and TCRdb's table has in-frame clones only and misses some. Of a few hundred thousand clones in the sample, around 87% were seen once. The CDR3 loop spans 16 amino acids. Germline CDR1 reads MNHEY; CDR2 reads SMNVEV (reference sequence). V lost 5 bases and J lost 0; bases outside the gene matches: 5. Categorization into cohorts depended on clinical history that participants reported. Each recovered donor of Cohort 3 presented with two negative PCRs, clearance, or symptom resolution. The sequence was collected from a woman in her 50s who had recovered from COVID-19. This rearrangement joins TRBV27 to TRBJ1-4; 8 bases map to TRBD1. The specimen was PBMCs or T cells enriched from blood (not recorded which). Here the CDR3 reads CASSAQGAATNEKLFF. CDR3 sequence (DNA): TGTGCCAGCAGTGCTCAGGGGGCTGCAACTAATGAAAAACTGTTTTTT.